Detailed here is one T cell receptor (beta chain). V shed 3 bases and J 6 bases; nucleotides not matched to a gene: 9. Looked up from germline, CDR1 is MNHEY and CDR2 is SVGAGI. This CDR3 has 16 residues. Original data processing: The authors estimated nucleated cell counts from reference gene primer amplification. This table comes from immunoSEQ multiplex PCR, and its TCRdb copy is limited to in-frame clones, with some not included. The V and J calls and clone size were taken over from that table, and D and trimming were inferred from the DNA. This table has 90,000 to 120,000 clones, 69% appearing once. These data originate in a study of blood T cell repertoires in COVID-19. At the level of the study: Samples came from the United States, Italy and Spain, spanning acute and convalescent COVID-19. Sources were T cells, B-cell-depleted T cells, or PBMCs; the material itself was cDNA or gDNA.

The V gene is TRBV6-5, the J gene TRBJ2-3; 10 positions match TRBD2. The receptor's source is a man of 80 years or more with acute or convalescent COVID-19. The sample was peripheral blood. The CDR3 nucleotides read TGTGCCAGCAGTTATACTAGCGGGACGATTGTGGATACGCAGTATTTT. Its translation is CASSYTSGTIVDTQYF.